The present entry profiles one T cell receptor beta chain with its context. The antigen is undetermined. This record comes from a study of CXCR3-negative and CXCR3-positive naive CD8 T cells. In germline, CDR1 is DFQATT, CDR2 SNEGSKA (reference sequence). The CDR3 extends over 13 amino acids. The study made its TRB cDNA libraries by 5' RACE, adding UMI labels. Each CDR3 protein gets one entry in TCRdb, which reprocessed the 5' RACE reads and gives no DNA. The ten top clones account for 0.71%, within a sample of approximately 59,000 distinct CDR3 sequences. Researchers sorted about 300,000 cells of each CD8+ T cell subset in triplicate. Naive CD8+ T cells displayed a CD45RO-CCR7+CD27+CD95- phenotype. General study findings and limits: Researchers report that CXCR3-positive naive cells carry more hydrophobic TRB CDR3s than CXCR3-negative naive cells. With surface CD5 comparable between naive subsets, TCR strength was estimated using properties derived from the TRB CDR3.

Sequencing was performed on naive CXCR3+ CD8+ T cells from blood. As to subset: CD45RO-CCR7+CD27+CD95- naive CD8+ T cells expressing CXCR3 (TNR3+). The V gene is TRBV20-1, the J gene TRBJ1-2; TCRdb's D gene call, TRBD1, goes unchecked for lack of DNA. The sequence derives from a human donor in good health. Some clones in this sample may be carry-over from other donors' samples. CDR3: CSARGDINYGYTF.